Following are 18 T cell receptor beta chains from one sample sequenced in a study of shared clonotypes between healthy human individuals. Method: immunoSEQ multiplex PCR; TCRdb's copy keeps in-frame clones and lacks some. The repertoire holds 2,500,000 or so clones, with just under 95% as singletons. Sample: naive CD4+ T cells from PBMCs. Subset indicated: CD45RA+ positively selected. Receptor source: a man in his late teens or twenties in good health. Some clones in this sample may be carry-over from other donors' samples.

This chain links TRBV28 with TRBJ2-5; perhaps TRBD2 as D (5 bases). Germline lookup yields CDR1 MDHEN and CDR2 SYDVKM. V was shortened by 5 bases and J by 5 bases, with 15 bases between the two germline ends. There are 14 residues in the CDR3. The CDR3 region is CASSVSASHETQYF. In nucleotides, the CDR3 is TGTGCCAGCAGTGTCTCGGCTAGCCACGAGACCCAGTACTTC.

In its sample, this clone was seen once. This rearrangement joins TRBV4-2 to TRBJ1-3, with D perhaps matching TRBD1 (6 bases). Germline CDR1 is LGHNA and CDR2 is YNFKEQ. The V gene lost 4 bases and the J gene lost 0 bases, with 10 bases spanning the gap. The CDR3 contains 15 residues. CDR3: CASSPTGSSGNTIYF. The CDR3 nucleotides read TGTGCCAGCAGCCCCACAGGGAGCTCTGGAAACACCATATATTTT.

This clone appeared a few times. CDR3 nucleotide sequence: TGTGCCACTGGGGGGGACGCCTACGAGCAGTACTTC. Translating gives CATGGDAYEQYF. J is TRBJ2-7 and V is TRBV7-9; 7 bases map to TRBD2. This CDR3 contains 12 residues. Germline trimming cut 10 bases from V and 2 bases from J; bases unmatched to any gene: 5. Germline V gives CDR1 SEHNR, CDR2 FQNEAQ (reference sequence).

This chain uses TRBV28 with TRBJ1-4; TRBD1 agrees at 10 bases. Germline CDR1 and CDR2: MDHEN and SYDVKM. The length of the CDR3 is 16 residues. Losses at the gene ends were 5 bases for V and 8 bases for J; bases not matched to a gene: 11. DNA of the CDR3: TGTGCCAGCAGTCCGATGCCGGGACAGGGGAGGGAAAAACTGTTTTTT. Translated, it gives CASSPMPGQGREKLFF. Complete variable domain (other parts from reference TRBV28 and TRBJ1-4): DVKVTQSSRYLVKRTGEKVFLECVQDMDHENMFWYRQDPGLGLRLIYFSYDVKMKEKGDIPEGYSVSREKKERFSLILESASTNQTSMYLCASSPMPGQGREKLFFGSGTQLSVL.

This clone was counted a few times. This chain links TRBV15 with TRBJ2-3, with TRBD2 matching over 9 bases. The germline V gene has CDR1 LNHNV and CDR2 YYDKDF (reference sequence). Trimming took 0 bases from V and 0 from J; bases not matched to a gene: 4. The CDR3 has 17 amino acids. The DNA for the CDR3 is TGTGCCACCAGCAGAGATGGTCTAGCGGGAAGCACAGATACGCAGTATTTT. As protein: CATSRDGLAGSTDTQYF.

The chain is built from TRBV5-4 and TRBJ2-5; TRBD1 aligns across 11 bases. Judging by the DNA end, TRBJ2-7 fits better; the J call may be wrong. CDR1 is SGHNT and CDR2 is YYREEE in the germline V gene (reference sequence). The CDR3 has 13 amino acids. In DNA form, the CDR3 reads TGTGCCAGCAGCCGGGACAGGGGGTCCGAGCAGTACTTC. It encodes CASSRDRGSEQYF.

The V gene is TRBV7-8, the J gene TRBJ1-2; TRBD1 aligns across 7 bases. This CDR3 contains 14 residues. J was trimmed by 6 bases and V by 3 bases; bases with no gene match: 7. Germline V gene sequence: CDR1 SGHVS, CDR2 FQNEAQ. The CDR3 spells CASSFRDRQHGYTF. CDR3 coding DNA: TGTGCCAGCAGCTTCCGGGACAGACAACATGGCTACACCTTC. Based on the CDR3 plus reference TRBV7-8 and TRBJ1-2, the full variable domain is GAGVSQSPRYKVAKRGQDVALRCDPISGHVSLFWYQQALGQGPEFLTYFQNEAQLDKSGLPSDRFFAERPEGSVSTLKIQRTQQEDSAVYLCASSFRDRQHGYTFGSGTRLTVV.

V gene TRBV30 combines with J gene TRBJ2-5, with 7 positions matching TRBD2. The J call may not be correct, given that the DNA end is closer to TRBJ2-7. The CDR3 length is 14 residues. In germline, CDR1 is GTSNPN, CDR2 SVGIG (reference sequence). The CDR3 DNA reads as TGTGCCTGGAGCCCAACCCGGCGCGGGGGCGAGCAGTACTTC. Translated, it gives CAWSPTRRGGEQYF.

Worth noting for this clone: Sequence at one end of the junction differs from germline and may be a read error. The J gene is TRBJ2-7, the V gene TRBV11-3; D is ambiguous. This CDR3 is built from 12 residues. Germline CDR1 and CDR2: SGHNT and YENEEA. DNA of the CDR3: TGTGCCAGCAGCTTACGTGGCTACGGGCAGTACTTC. It yields the protein CASSLRGYGQYF.

The rearrangement links TRBV2 to TRBJ2-5, with D hard to call. V shed 2 bases and J shed 3 bases, with 19 bases lying between them. This CDR3 contains 17 residues. CDR1 is SNHLY and CDR2 is FYNNEI in the germline V gene. CDR3 sequence: CASSEYSLLKQKETQYF. Written as DNA, the CDR3 is TGTGCCAGCAGTGAATATAGTCTACTCAAGCAAAAAGAGACCCAGTACTTC.

The chain combines TRBV29-1 with TRBJ2-1, with D tentatively TRBD1 or TRBD2 (6 bases each). V shed 6 bases and J shed 4 bases, with 16 bases lying between them. Germline assignment: CDR1 SQVTM and CDR2 ANQGSEA. This CDR3 is built from 14 residues. The CDR3 region is CSVKGGILYNEQFF. CDR3 coding DNA: TGCAGCGTCAAGGGGGGAATCTTATACAATGAGCAGTTCTTC.

V is TRBV9 and J is TRBJ2-1; the match to TRBD2 covers 8 bases. This CDR3 spans 15 amino acids. V gave up 3 bases and J gave up 5 bases; unmatched junction bases: 7. The germline V gene encodes CDR1 SGDLS and CDR2 YYNGEE. The CDR3 DNA follows: TGTGCCAGCAGCGCACCCGGGAGGGGGGACAATGAGCAGTTCTTC. It specifies CASSAPGRGDNEQFF. The full variable domain, rest sourced from reference TRBV9 and TRBJ2-1, is DSGVTQTPKHLITATGQRVTLRCSPRSGDLSVYWYQQSLDQGLQFLIQYYNGEERAKGNILERFSAQQFPDLHSELNLSSLELGDSALYFCASSAPGRGDNEQFFGPGTRLTVL.

The chain links TRBV29-1 to TRBJ2-5; TRBD1 or TRBD2 may be the D gene (6 bases each). The DNA matches TRBJ2-7 better at its end, which makes the J call doubtful. The CDR3 spans 12 residues. Germline V lookup: CDR1 SQVTM, CDR2 ANQGSEA. The CDR3 coding sequence is TGCAGCGCGCTGGCGGGGACATCCGAGCAGTACTTC. The encoded protein is CSALAGTSEQYF.

The J gene is TRBJ2-2, the V gene TRBV7-3; a possible D gene is TRBD2 (6 bases). Germline CDR1 is SGHTA and CDR2 is FQGTGA. The length of the CDR3 is 16 residues. V shed 5 bases and J shed 0 bases, with 13 bases lying between them. DNA for the CDR3: TGTGCCAGCAGCCCCATTGGCGGGACGAACACCGGGGAGCTGTTTTTT. Its translation: CASSPIGGTNTGELFF. Using reference TRBV7-3 and TRBJ2-2 for the parts outside the CDR3, the full variable domain is GAGVSQTPSNKVTEKGKYVELRCDPISGHTALYWYRQSLGQGPEFLIYFQGTGAADDSGLPNDRFFAVRPEGSVSTLKIQRTERGDSAVYLCASSPIGGTNTGELFFGEGSRLTVL.

J is TRBJ1-5 and V is TRBV15; 9 bases are a match to TRBD1. From germline, CDR1 is LNHNV and CDR2 YYDKDF (reference sequence). With 3 bases clipped from V and 4 bases from J, the junction kept 4 bases outside the gene matches. This CDR3 region has 15 residues. CDR3 sequence (DNA): TGTGCCACCAGCAGGGGGACAGGGCTAAATCAGCCCCAGCATTTT. The encoded protein is CATSRGTGLNQPQHF.

The CDR3 reads CASSLSHYEQYF. CDR3 in DNA: TGTGCCAGCAGCTTGAGCCACTACGAGCAGTACTTC. The rearrangement uses TRBV5-6 and TRBJ2-7; D remains unclear. Germline CDR1 is SGHDT and CDR2 is YYEEEE. V was trimmed by 1 base and J by 3 bases, leaving 5 bases between them. The CDR3 sequence is 12 residues long.

The chain joins TRBV25-1 to TRBJ2-7; 9 nucleotides agree with TRBD2. Germline V gene data show CDR1 as MGHDK and CDR2 as SYGVNS. The CDR3 is 15 amino acids. After removal of 0 bases from V and 6 bases from J, the junction contained 6 bases not matched to a gene. DNA of the CDR3: TGTGCCAGCAGTGAATATCTAGCGGGGCTATCCGAGCAGTACTTC. As protein: CASSEYLAGLSEQYF.

This clone was observed a single time. The V and J genes are TRBV5-1 and TRBJ1-4, with D unclear. Germline-derived CDR1 and CDR2 are SGHRS and YFSETQ. Trimming removed 2 bases at V and 5 bases at J, with 16 bases between. The CDR3 has 16 residues. The CDR3 reads CASSLVGPRLNEKLFF. The CDR3 coding sequence is TGCGCCAGCAGCTTAGTTGGGCCACGTCTAAATGAAAAACTGTTTTTT.